The 2 T cell receptor beta chains presented below share a single source sample, sequenced in a study of graft-versus-host responses after intestinal transplantation. Sequencing was performed with immunoSEQ multiplex PCR; in TCRdb, only in-frame clones are kept and a portion is missing. The table includes about 37,000 clones, 87% detected once. The authors processed graft tissue to release intraepithelial and lamina propria lymphocytes. The sample consisted of ileum tissue, taken approximately 210 days after intestinal transplant. The receptors shown here come from a human patient who received an intestinal transplant, so some T cells may come from the graft donor.

This chain connects TRBV19 to TRBJ2-7; 12 bases align to TRBD2. The junction had 2 bases not matched to a gene; V was cut back by 5 bases and J by 0 bases. Germline V gene sequence: CDR1 LNHDA, CDR2 SQIVND (reference sequence). The CDR3 is 15 residues long. The CDR3 bases are TGTGCCAGTAGTCTGGGACTAGCGGGCTCCTACGAGCAGTACTTC. Its protein product is CASSLGLAGSYEQYF.

The rearrangement uses TRBV7-8 and TRBJ2-1; possibly TRBD1 or TRBD2 for D (5 bases each). The germline V gene encodes CDR1 SGHVS and CDR2 FQNEAQ. The V gene lost 5 bases and the J gene lost 3 bases, with 14 bases spanning the gap. There are 15 residues in the CDR3. DNA for the CDR3: TGTGCCAGCAGCGGGGGACCAGGGATCTACAATGAGCAGTTCTTC. Translated, it gives CASSGGPGIYNEQFF.